The sequence of this T cell receptor beta chain was determined in a study of cytomegalovirus exposure and HLA in healthy donors. This CDR3 region has 17 residues. Per germline, CDR1 SNHLY and CDR2 FYNNEI. Losses at the gene ends were 3 bases for V and 3 bases for J; bases not matched to a gene: 9. PCR involved 60 Vbeta and 13 Jbeta primers. Clones were sequenced by immunoSEQ multiplex PCR, and TCRdb holds only the in-frame ones, with some missing. The sample records approximately 150,000 clones, 65% to 85% being singletons. The origin of this receptor is a woman younger than 45 in good health and CMV-seropositive. The sequenced sample consisted of PBMCs. V and J are TRBV2 and TRBJ2-7; 12 nucleotides align to TRBD1. The CDR3 DNA reads TGTGCCAGCAGTGACGGGACAGGGGGCGCGAATATCTACGAGCAGTACTTC. Its translation is CASSDGTGGANIYEQYF.